This T cell receptor (beta chain) was retrieved from a study of regulatory T cells in long-lasting Graves disease. Across the whole study: By definition, persistent Graves' disease involved antithyroid drugs for over 5 years alongside positive TSH receptor antibodies.

For TCR beta, libraries came from iRepertoire HTBI primers and Arm-PCR of CDR3 regions. Per the original data handling: Samples collectively showed fewer than 80 TRBV and fewer than 15 TRBJ segments. Each CDR3 protein gets one entry after TCRdb re-called the multiplex PCR reads with MiXCR. The V and J calls come from TCRdb's annotation, not from the publication. In the table there are over 250,000 distinct CDR3 sequences, around 20% of which are singletons. This sample's time point: persistent/refractory GD, antithyroid drugs over 5 years with positive TRAb. From RNA extracted from PBMCs, the TCR library was made. The study, taken as a whole, reports: Patients with persistent Graves' had lower TCR diversity than newly diagnosed patients.

Germline CDR1 reads MNHEY; CDR2 reads SVGAGI. This CDR3 has 12 residues. The V end was cut by 4 bases, the J end by 0 bases, with 3 bases between. This clonotype was detected many times. Its antigen remains unknown. The clonotype was recovered from a female donor with Graves disease. The sequences come from peripheral blood mononuclear cells (PBMCs), collected when the disease was refractory, from a patient treated with antithyroid drugs. The chain recombines TRBV6-5 with TRBJ1-1, with D uncertain. The CDR3 spells CASSSVNTEAFF. CDR3 DNA sequence: TGTGCCAGCAGTTCAGTGAACACTGAAGCTTTCTTT.